This T cell receptor beta chain emerged from a study of beta chain features in type 1 diabetes. This clone occurred a few times. Every isolated RNA sample was fully reverse transcribed, so sequencing captured expressed TCRB transcripts. TCRdb's table, derived via immunoSEQ multiplex PCR, lists solely in-frame clones and lacks some. This table holds 850,000 to 900,000 clones, 17% found once. After removal of 4 bases from V and 5 bases from J, the junction contained 10 bases not matched to a gene. The germline V gene encodes CDR1 SGHTA and CDR2 FQGNSA. This CDR3 is 15 amino acids long. The source of this sequence is a woman aged 18 to 35 in good health. V and J are TRBV7-2 and TRBJ2-5; 7 bases are a match to TRBD2. Source material: naive CD4+ T cells from blood. This CDR3 reads CASSSLTAGGETQYF. DNA for the CDR3: TGTGCCAGCAGCTCTTTAACAGCCGGGGGGGAGACCCAGTACTTC. The entire variable domain, with the rest obtained from reference TRBV7-2 and TRBJ2-5, is as follows: GAGVSQSPSNKVTEKGKDVELRCDPISGHTALYWYRQSLGQGLEFLIYFQGNSAPDKSGLPSDRFSAERTGGSVSTLTIQRTQQEDSAVYLCASSSLTAGGETQYFGPGTRLLVL.